A selection of T cell receptor beta chains follows, all from one sample in a study of shared clonotypes between healthy human individuals. Clones were sequenced by immunoSEQ multiplex PCR, and TCRdb holds only the in-frame ones, with some missing. The sample lists approximately 2,000,000 clones; over 85% were seen once. Sample: naive CD8+ T cells from PBMCs. The source of these receptors is a man between 18 and 35 years old in good health. Some clones in this sample may be carry-over from other donors' samples. Each CDR3 is given with its conserved first and last residue. The D gene is left open where the match is weak.

>14|NA|TRBJ1-4|TRBV19
TGTGCCAGTAGCCCGACAGGATGGGATGAAAAACTGTTTTTT
CASSPTGWDEKLFF
>14|NA|TRBJ2-1|TRBV27
TGTGCCAGCAGGCCGCTTGAGTCCTACAATGAGCAGTTCTTC
CASRPLESYNEQFF
>13|NA|TRBJ1-1|TRBV19
TGTGCCAGTAATAGGGACCAGGGGACTGAAGCTTTCTTT
CASNRDQGTEAFF
>17|TRBD2|TRBJ2-1|TRBV27
TGTGCCAGCACCCTGGCTTGGTCTAGCGGGAGTTTGGATGAGCAGTTCTTC
CASTLAWSSGSLDEQFF
>13|TRBD2|TRBJ2-2|TRBV29-1
TGCAGCGTTGGCGGGAGTTACACCGGGGAGCTGTTTTTT
CSVGGSYTGELFF
>14|TRBD2|TRBJ2-1|TRBV28
TGTGCCAGCAGTTTAAGTTTAGCGGGCAATGAGCAGTTCTTC
CASSLSLAGNEQFF
>15|NA|TRBJ2-7|TRBV10-1
TGCGCCAGCAGTGAAGGTATTACGGGGGCCTACGAGCAGTACTTC
CASSEGITGAYEQYF
>15|TRBD2|TRBJ2-3|TRBV18
TGTGCCAGCTCACCTAGCGGGCCAAGCACAGATACGCAGTATTTT
CASSPSGPSTDTQYF
>13|NA|TRBJ1-1|TRBV13
TGTGCCAGCAGCTTACGAGGGGCGCCTGAAGCTTTCTTT
CASSLRGAPEAFF
>14|TRBD2|TRBJ2-7|TRBV30
TGTGCCTGGAGCGTAGCGGGAGGTGCCTACGAGCAGTACTTC
CAWSVAGGAYEQYF
>14|TRBD2|TRBJ2-2|TRBV29-1
TGCAGCGTTGAAGTGACTAGCGGGACCGGGGAGCTGTTTTTT
CSVEVTSGTGELFF
>15|NA|TRBJ1-3|TRBV15
TGTGCCACCAGCAGAGGCAGGGGCTCTGGAAACACCATATATTTT
CATSRGRGSGNTIYF
>16|NA|TRBJ2-2|TRBV7-7
TGTGCCAGCAGCTTAGGAGGAATAGGAGGCACCGGGGAGCTGTTTTTT
CASSLGGIGGTGELFF